A selection of T cell receptor beta chains follows, all from one sample in a study of blood T cell repertoires in COVID-19. Assay: immunoSEQ multiplex PCR; the TCRdb copy retains only in-frame clones and omits some. The sample contains some 400,000 clones, approximately 89% of which appear only once. Material for sequencing was peripheral blood. These receptors were collected from a woman aged 55-69 years with COVID-19, enrolled during active disease. The CDR3 runs from the conserved cysteine through the conserved F or W. Each record gives: clone size, J gene, V gene, D gene, CDR3 DNA, CDR3 protein. The D gene is left open where the match is weak. Not every row has a clone size; where given, it reads once, few, many or a size class.

clone size: once; J gene: TRBJ1-2; V gene: TRBV11-1; D gene: NA; CDR3 DNA: TGTGCCACCCAGGAGGACGGGGACTATGGCTACACCTTC; CDR3 protein: CATQEDGDYGYTF
clone size: NA; J gene: TRBJ1-1; V gene: TRBV5-1; D gene: NA; CDR3 DNA: TGCGCCAGCAAGCCGCTTACGGCGGAGAACACTGAAGCTTTCTTT; CDR3 protein: CASKPLTAENTEAFF
clone size: NA; J gene: TRBJ2-6; V gene: TRBV14; D gene: NA; CDR3 DNA: TGTGCCAGCAGCCAAGGACAGGTCGAAGTTTCTGGGGCCAACGTCCTGACTTTC; CDR3 protein: CASSQGQVEVSGANVLTF
clone size: NA; J gene: TRBJ1-2; V gene: TRBV7-9; D gene: NA; CDR3 DNA: TGTGCCAGCAGCTCGCGACCTGCGGGGAAAGTTGGGGGCTACACCTTC; CDR3 protein: CASSSRPAGKVGGYTF
clone size: once; J gene: TRBJ2-7; V gene: TRBV4-2; D gene: TRBD1; CDR3 DNA: TGTGCCAGCAGCCAACGCAACCCGGCAGGGGGCGCCTCCTACGAGCAGTACTTC; CDR3 protein: CASSQRNPAGGASYEQYF
clone size: once; J gene: TRBJ1-2; V gene: TRBV7-2; D gene: NA; CDR3 DNA: TGTGCCAGCAGCTTAGCGGGGGGTGGCTATGGCTACACCTTC; CDR3 protein: CASSLAGGGYGYTF
clone size: NA; J gene: TRBJ2-3; V gene: TRBV6-2/TRBV6-3; D gene: TRBD2; CDR3 DNA: TGTGCCAGCAGCGGGCTCCTAGCGGGCCTCACAGATACGCAGTATTTT; CDR3 protein: CASSGLLAGLTDTQYF
clone size: NA; J gene: TRBJ2-7; V gene: TRBV6-5; D gene: TRBD1; CDR3 DNA: TGTGCCAGCAGTAGGACAGGGGCTGGTTCCGAGCAGTACTTC; CDR3 protein: CASSRTGAGSEQYF
clone size: NA; J gene: TRBJ1-5; V gene: TRBV6-1; D gene: NA; CDR3 DNA: TGTGCCAGCAGTGGCTGGGAGACTTTCGTGGCAAATCAGCCCCAGCATTTT; CDR3 protein: CASSGWETFVANQPQHF
clone size: once; J gene: TRBJ2-3; V gene: TRBV18; D gene: NA; CDR3 DNA: TGTGCCAGCTCACCCGGAGCAGCCCCAGATACGCAGTATTTT; CDR3 protein: CASSPGAAPDTQYF
clone size: NA; J gene: TRBJ1-1; V gene: TRBV6-5; D gene: NA; CDR3 DNA: TGTGCCAGCAGCTCTTCCCTACAGGTTTTCTTT; CDR3 protein: CASSSSLQVFF
clone size: NA; J gene: TRBJ1-5; V gene: TRBV6-4; D gene: TRBD1; CDR3 DNA: TGTGCCAGCAGCGCACAGGGGGATCAGCCCCAGCATTTT; CDR3 protein: CASSAQGDQPQHF
clone size: NA; J gene: TRBJ2-1; V gene: TRBV19; D gene: NA; CDR3 DNA: TGTGCCAGTAGTATGAATAACATTTACAATGAGCAGTTCTTC; CDR3 protein: CASSMNNIYNEQFF
clone size: few; J gene: TRBJ2-7; V gene: TRBV6-1; D gene: NA; CDR3 DNA: TGTGCCAGCAGTGAACGACAGCTGAGCTCCTACGAGCAGTACTTC; CDR3 protein: CASSERQLSSYEQYF
clone size: NA; J gene: TRBJ2-7; V gene: TRBV19; D gene: NA; CDR3 DNA: TGTGCCAGTAGTATAGTAACAGGGAGTGGGTACGAGCAGTACTTC; CDR3 protein: CASSIVTGSGYEQYF
clone size: NA; J gene: TRBJ2-5; V gene: TRBV9; D gene: TRBD1; CDR3 DNA: TGTGCCAGCAGCGAGGGGACAGGGCCGCAAGAGACCCAGTACTTC; CDR3 protein: CASSEGTGPQETQYF
clone size: NA; J gene: TRBJ1-3; V gene: TRBV30; D gene: TRBD1; CDR3 DNA: TGTGCCTCAATTCTCGACAGGGCTGGAAACACCATATATTTT; CDR3 protein: CASILDRAGNTIYF
clone size: NA; J gene: TRBJ2-5; V gene: TRBV28; D gene: NA; CDR3 DNA: TGTGCCAGCAGTCGGGGGGCAGGAGAGACCCAGTACTTC; CDR3 protein: CASSRGAGETQYF
clone size: NA; J gene: TRBJ1-6; V gene: TRBV28; D gene: TRBD1; CDR3 DNA: TGTGCCAGCAGACCCCCCCTAGGACAGGGTATACATTCACCCCTCCACTTT; CDR3 protein: CASRPPLGQGIHSPLHF
clone size: NA; J gene: TRBJ2-5; V gene: TRBV4-1; D gene: NA; CDR3 DNA: TGCGCCAGCAGCCCGCTAGGGGAACAAGAGACCCAGTACTTC; CDR3 protein: CASSPLGEQETQYF
clone size: NA; J gene: TRBJ1-1; V gene: TRBV7-3; D gene: NA; CDR3 DNA: TGTGCCAGCAGGTTAACGGGCAACACTGAAGCTTTCTTT; CDR3 protein: CASRLTGNTEAFF
clone size: NA; J gene: TRBJ2-3; V gene: TRBV7-9; D gene: NA; CDR3 DNA: TGTGCCAGCAGCTCGGGGATATTCACAGATACGCAGTATTTT; CDR3 protein: CASSSGIFTDTQYF
clone size: NA; J gene: TRBJ1-2; V gene: TRBV9; D gene: NA; CDR3 DNA: TGTGCCAGCAGCGTATTTTCAGGGAACTATGGCTACACCTTC; CDR3 protein: CASSVFSGNYGYTF
clone size: NA; J gene: TRBJ1-5; V gene: TRBV12-3/TRBV12-4; D gene: TRBD1; CDR3 DNA: TGTGCCAGCCGGACAGGGTTACATCAGCCCCAGCATTTT; CDR3 protein: CASRTGLHQPQHF
clone size: once; J gene: TRBJ1-5; V gene: TRBV28; D gene: TRBD1; CDR3 DNA: TGTGCCAGCAGTGGGGTCACAGGGGGGCAGCCCCAGCATTTT; CDR3 protein: CASSGVTGGQPQHF
clone size: once; J gene: TRBJ1-1; V gene: TRBV2; D gene: NA; CDR3 DNA: TGTGCCAGCAGTTGGGTACGGGGAGACACTGAAGCTTTCTTT; CDR3 protein: CASSWVRGDTEAFF